Listed below are T cell receptor beta chains from one sample, sequenced in a study of blood T cell repertoires in COVID-19. Some clones are missing from TCRdb's copy, which holds only in-frame ones; the method was immunoSEQ multiplex PCR. Counted here are 250,000 to 300,000 clones, 82% occurring once; the ten biggest clones make up roughly 3%. The sample comprised peripheral blood. The source of these receptors is a young woman with acute or convalescent COVID-19. Both conserved end residues are part of each CDR3. D genes are given only for firm matches. Expanded clones get a size class; other rows say once, few or many, or leave the size out.

V	D	size	J	DNA	CDR3
TRBV7-3	TRBD2	NA	TRBJ2-1	TGTGCCAGCAGCCCCGGTGGGACTAGCTACAATGAGCAGTTCTTC	CASSPGGTSYNEQFF
TRBV6-2/TRBV6-3	NA	NA	TRBJ2-7	TGTGCCAGCAGTCCCCGGGGGTACGAGCAGTACTTC	CASSPRGYEQYF
TRBV6-5	NA	NA	TRBJ1-4	TGTGCCAGCAGTTTTTCCTCAACTAATGAAAAACTGTTTTTT	CASSFSSTNEKLFF
TRBV6-5	TRBD1	once	TRBJ2-7	TGTGCCAGCAGCACTCGAGACAGGGGCCGCTACGAGCAGTACTTC	CASSTRDRGRYEQYF
TRBV12-5	TRBD2	NA	TRBJ2-1	TGTGCTAGTGGATTCACCGGGACTAGCGGTTACAATGAGCAGTTCTTC	CASGFTGTSGYNEQFF
TRBV7-3	NA	NA	TRBJ2-1	TGTGCCAGCAGCTTAAAACGGAGCTCCTACAATGAGCAGTTCTTC	CASSLKRSSYNEQFF
TRBV6-5	TRBD2	NA	TRBJ2-3	TGTGCCAGCAGCCGTAGCGGGATTGGCACAGATACGCAGTATTTT	CASSRSGIGTDTQYF
TRBV19	NA	NA	TRBJ1-1	TGTGCCAGTATCGGGGGGATGGGCACTGAAGCTTTCTTT	CASIGGMGTEAFF
TRBV5-1	NA	NA	TRBJ1-6	TGCGCCAGCAGCTTGGAGAGAGGGACATTGGATTCACCCCTCCACTTT	CASSLERGTLDSPLHF
TRBV9	TRBD1	NA	TRBJ2-2	TGTGCCAGCAGCTCCACCGGGACAGAGCCCACCGGGGAGCTGTTTTTT	CASSSTGTEPTGELFF
TRBV19	TRBD2	few	TRBJ2-1	TGTGCCAGTAGTATAGATCGGTCAGGGAGGGCTGAGCAGTTCTTC	CASSIDRSGRAEQFF
TRBV18	NA	NA	TRBJ2-1	TGTGCCAGCTCACCGCGCGAGAATGAGCAGTTCTTC	CASSPRENEQFF
TRBV6-6	TRBD1	NA	TRBJ2-7	TGTGCCAGCAATACTCGACAGGGGACGAAATACGAGCAGTACTTC	CASNTRQGTKYEQYF
TRBV4-3	TRBD2	NA	TRBJ2-3	TGCGCCAGCAGCCAAGGTCGAGAGGGAGGGCCCCCAGATACGCAGTATTTT	CASSQGREGGPPDTQYF
TRBV6-2/TRBV6-3	NA	NA	TRBJ2-2	TGTGCCAGCAGTTACCAGACTCCCACTACCGGGGAGCTGTTTTTT	CASSYQTPTTGELFF
TRBV5-6	TRBD2	NA	TRBJ2-3	TGTGCCAGCAGCTTGGGCGGGAGGGTCGCAGATACGCAGTATTTT	CASSLGGRVADTQYF
TRBV30	TRBD2	NA	TRBJ2-5	TGTGCCTGGACTAGCGGGGGAGAGACCCAGTACTTC	CAWTSGGETQYF
TRBV21-1	NA	few	TRBJ2-3	TGTGCCAGAAAGGCGAGCGCCCGTTTTAATAACCCCACAGATACGCAGTATTTT	CARKASARFNNPTDTQYF
TRBV30	NA	NA	TRBJ1-4	TGTGCCTGGAGTATATCCGGACTGCCGGCGGAAAAACTGTTTTTT	CAWSISGLPAEKLFF
TRBV5-6	TRBD1	NA	TRBJ2-6	TGTGCCAGCAGCTTGGGACAGGGGGCAGCAGGGGCCAACGTCCTGACTTTC	CASSLGQGAAGANVLTF
TRBV14	NA	NA	TRBJ2-7	TGTGCCAGCAGCCCCCTGGAGGGACTCGCTCTCTACGAGCAGTACTTC	CASSPLEGLALYEQYF
TRBV7-9	TRBD1	NA	TRBJ1-4	TGTGCCAGCAGCCCCACAGGGGTCACTAATGAAAAACTGTTTTTT	CASSPTGVTNEKLFF
TRBV7-9	NA	NA	TRBJ1-2	TGTGCCAGCAGCTTAGAGAGCATCTACTATGGCTACACCTTC	CASSLESIYYGYTF
TRBV7-2	TRBD1	NA	TRBJ1-1	TGTGCCAGCAGGCTAGGGACAGGGTGGGGGACTGAAGCTTTCTTT	CASRLGTGWGTEAFF
TRBV27	NA	NA	TRBJ1-4	TGTGCCATCGGGGGGACGGGTCTCGGGGAAAAACTGTTTTTT	CAIGGTGLGEKLFF
TRBV6-1	TRBD1	NA	TRBJ2-7	TGTGCCAGCAGTGAACCAGGGGGCGTCTCCTACGAGCAGTACTTC	CASSEPGGVSYEQYF
TRBV4-3	NA	few	TRBJ2-2	TGCGCCAGCAGCCAAGAGGTTGGGACACAAACGAACACCGGGGAGCTGTTTTTT	CASSQEVGTQTNTGELFF
TRBV19	NA	NA	TRBJ2-7	TGTGCCAGCAGACAGGCGGGCTCCTACGAGCAGTACTTC	CASRQAGSYEQYF
TRBV9	NA	NA	TRBJ2-7	TGTGCCAGCAGCGAAGTGGACTTCGCCTACGAGCAGTACTTC	CASSEVDFAYEQYF
TRBV7-9	NA	NA	TRBJ2-1	TGTGCCAGCAGCTTATGGCGGGTGGTATACAATGAGCAGTTCTTC	CASSLWRVVYNEQFF
TRBV5-6	NA	NA	TRBJ2-7	TGTGCCAGCAGCCGAGAAAACTACGAGCAGTACTTC	CASSRENYEQYF
TRBV5-1	NA	once	TRBJ1-5	TGCGCCAGCAGCTTGGACTCGGGGGGTGGCCAGCCCCAGCATTTT	CASSLDSGGGQPQHF
TRBV9	NA	NA	TRBJ2-1	TGTGCCAGCAGCGCAGGGGTCGTGCGGGCAGACAATGAGCAGTTCTTC	CASSAGVVRADNEQFF
TRBV3-1/TRBV3-2	TRBD1	NA	TRBJ2-7	TGTGCCAGCAGCCACCCTGGACAGGGGGAGCAGTACTTC	CASSHPGQGEQYF
TRBV7-2	NA	NA	TRBJ2-5	TGTGCCAGCAGCTTAGTCGGGGTAGCCCAAGAGACCCAGTACTTC	CASSLVGVAQETQYF
TRBV30	NA	once	TRBJ1-3	TGTGCCTTAGAGCTCTCTGGAAACACCATATATTTT	CALELSGNTIYF
TRBV29-1	TRBD2	once	TRBJ2-3	TGCAGCGTTCACACGGGCGGGAGTCACGATACGCAGTATTTT	CSVHTGGSHDTQYF
TRBV5-4	TRBD1	NA	TRBJ2-2	TGTGCCAGCAGCTTGGAATTCCGGACAGGGGGGGCCGGGGAGCTGTTTTTT	CASSLEFRTGGAGELFF
TRBV25-1	TRBD2	NA	TRBJ2-3	TGTGCCAGCGGGACGGCGGGAGGCCTCAATACGCAGTATTTT	CASGTAGGLNTQYF
TRBV5-1	NA	once	TRBJ2-7	TGCGCCAGCAGCTTGGTCCCGACTGCATACGAGCAGTACTTC	CASSLVPTAYEQYF
TRBV7-6	NA	NA	TRBJ2-2	TGTGCCAGCAGCTCAGGGGGACTTGACTGGCCGGGGGAGCTGTTTTTT	CASSSGGLDWPGELFF
TRBV6-2/TRBV6-3	NA	NA	TRBJ2-7	TGTGCCAGCAGTTATAGCGGCAGGGCCTCAGCTAACGAGCAGTACTTC	CASSYSGRASANEQYF
TRBV11-3	NA	few	TRBJ2-1	TGTGCCAGCAGCTCCCCCCGGGACAATCGGGATGAGCAGTTCTTC	CASSSPRDNRDEQFF
TRBV30	NA	once	TRBJ1-3	TGTGCTTGGGGTTTGAGCTCGGGAAACACCATATATTTT	CAWGLSSGNTIYF
TRBV6-5	NA	NA	TRBJ1-1	TGTGCCAGCAGTTACTCGGCAGGGGATCCTGAAGCTTTCTTT	CASSYSAGDPEAFF
TRBV18	NA	few	TRBJ1-6	TGTGCCAGCTCACCGTCACAGTCTGATTCACCCCTCCACTTT	CASSPSQSDSPLHF
TRBV28	NA	NA	TRBJ2-7	TGTGCCAGCAGTTTAATTTGGACAGAATCCTACGAGCAGTACTTC	CASSLIWTESYEQYF
TRBV6-2/TRBV6-3	NA	few	TRBJ1-1	TGTGCCAGCAGTTACCTCAGGGCACGGAACACTGAAGCTTTCTTT	CASSYLRARNTEAFF
TRBV5-8	TRBD2	NA	TRBJ2-3	TGTGCCAGCGCCAAAACCGGGACTAGCTCAGATACGCAGTATTTT	CASAKTGTSSDTQYF
TRBV27	TRBD1	few	TRBJ1-1	TGTGCCAGCAGCGCCGGGACAGGGAACGCTTTCTTT	CASSAGTGNAFF
TRBV12-3/TRBV12-4	TRBD2	NA	TRBJ2-7	TGTGCCAGCACTGCGGGAGTTCGGTACGAGCAGTACTTC	CASTAGVRYEQYF
TRBV6-2/TRBV6-3	NA	many	TRBJ1-5	TGTGCCAGCAGTTACTCTGTGCAGGGCTTGAGCAATCAGCCCCAGCATTTT	CASSYSVQGLSNQPQHF
TRBV7-6	TRBD1	NA	TRBJ2-2	TGTGCCAGCAGCAACGGACAGGGGGCAACCGGGGAGCTGTTTTTT	CASSNGQGATGELFF
TRBV24-1	TRBD1	NA	TRBJ2-3	TGTGCCACGAACACGGGACAGGGCACAGATACGCAGTATTTT	CATNTGQGTDTQYF
TRBV7-2	NA	NA	TRBJ1-2	TGTGCCAGCAGCTTACCAGGGGCAGCCTATGGCTACACCTTC	CASSLPGAAYGYTF
TRBV10-2	NA	NA	TRBJ1-2	TGCGCCAGCAGTGGACAGGCCTATGGCTACACCTTC	CASSGQAYGYTF
TRBV7-2	NA	few	TRBJ1-3	TGTGCCAGCGGTCCCGGGGGGTACTCTGGAAACACCATATATTTT	CASGPGGYSGNTIYF
TRBV3-1/TRBV3-2	TRBD2	NA	TRBJ2-1	TGTGCCAGCAGCCAAGCACTAGCGGGAGACTACTACAATGAGCAGTTCTTC	CASSQALAGDYYNEQFF
TRBV10-3	TRBD2	NA	TRBJ2-7	TGTGCCATCAGTGCGGGAGGCTCCTACGAGCAGTACTTC	CAISAGGSYEQYF